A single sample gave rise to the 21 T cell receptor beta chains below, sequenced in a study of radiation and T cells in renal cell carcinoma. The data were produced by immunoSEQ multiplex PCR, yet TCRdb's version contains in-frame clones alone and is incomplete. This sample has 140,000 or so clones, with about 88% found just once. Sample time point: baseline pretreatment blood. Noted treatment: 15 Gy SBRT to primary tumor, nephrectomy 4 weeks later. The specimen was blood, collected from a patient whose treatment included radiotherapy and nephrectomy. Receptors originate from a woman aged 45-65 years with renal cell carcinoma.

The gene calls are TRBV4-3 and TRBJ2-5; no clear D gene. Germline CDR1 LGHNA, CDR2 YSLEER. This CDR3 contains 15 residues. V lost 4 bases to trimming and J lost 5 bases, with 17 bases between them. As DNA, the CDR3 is TGCGCCAGCAGCCCTGGGCAGGCTAGGGTGGAGACCCAGTACTTC. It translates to CASSPGQARVETQYF.

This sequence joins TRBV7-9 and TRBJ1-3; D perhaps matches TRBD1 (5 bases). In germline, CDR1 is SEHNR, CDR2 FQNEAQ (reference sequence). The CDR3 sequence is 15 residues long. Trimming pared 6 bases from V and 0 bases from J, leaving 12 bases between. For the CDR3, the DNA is TGTGCCAGCAGACGGGACGGATACTCTGGAAACACCATATATTTT. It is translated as CASRRDGYSGNTIYF.

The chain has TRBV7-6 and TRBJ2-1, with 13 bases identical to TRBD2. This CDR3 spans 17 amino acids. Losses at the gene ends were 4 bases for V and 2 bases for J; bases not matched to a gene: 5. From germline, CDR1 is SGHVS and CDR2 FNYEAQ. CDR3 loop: CASSSAGLAGAYNEQFF. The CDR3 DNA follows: TGTGCCAGCAGCTCCGCAGGACTAGCGGGGGCCTACAATGAGCAGTTCTTC. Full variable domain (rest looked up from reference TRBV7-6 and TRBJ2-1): GAGVSQSPRYKVTKRGQDVALRCDPISGHVSLYWYRQALGQGPEFLTYFNYEAQQDKSGLPNDRFSAERPEGSISTLTIQRTEQRDSAMYRCASSSAGLAGAYNEQFFGPGTRLTVL.

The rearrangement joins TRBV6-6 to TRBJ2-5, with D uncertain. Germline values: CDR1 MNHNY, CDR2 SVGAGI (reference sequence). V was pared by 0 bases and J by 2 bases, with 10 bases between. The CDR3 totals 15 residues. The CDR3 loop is CASSYSNSLQETQYF. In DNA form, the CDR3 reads TGTGCCAGCAGTTACTCGAACAGCCTGCAAGAGACCCAGTACTTC.

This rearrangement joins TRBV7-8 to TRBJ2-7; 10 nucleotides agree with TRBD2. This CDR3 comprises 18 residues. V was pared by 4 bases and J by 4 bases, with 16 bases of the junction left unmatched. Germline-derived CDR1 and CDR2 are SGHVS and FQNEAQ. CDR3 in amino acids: CASSSAPGRLAGRYEQYF. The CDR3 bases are TGTGCCAGCAGCTCCGCACCGGGGAGACTAGCGGGCCGATACGAGCAGTACTTC.

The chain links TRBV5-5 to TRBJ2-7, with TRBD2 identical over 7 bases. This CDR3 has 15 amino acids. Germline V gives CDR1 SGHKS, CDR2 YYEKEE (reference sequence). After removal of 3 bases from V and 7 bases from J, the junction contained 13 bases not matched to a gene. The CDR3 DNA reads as TGTGCCAGCAGCTGGGAGGGGAGCAGGGCGGGGGAGCAGTACTTC. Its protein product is CASSWEGSRAGEQYF.

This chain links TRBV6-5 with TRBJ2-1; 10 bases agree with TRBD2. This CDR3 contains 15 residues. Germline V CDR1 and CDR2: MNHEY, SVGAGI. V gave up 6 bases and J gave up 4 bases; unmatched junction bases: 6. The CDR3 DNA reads TGTGCCAGCAGGCACCTAGCGGGGGATTACAATGAGCAGTTCTTC. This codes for CASRHLAGDYNEQFF.

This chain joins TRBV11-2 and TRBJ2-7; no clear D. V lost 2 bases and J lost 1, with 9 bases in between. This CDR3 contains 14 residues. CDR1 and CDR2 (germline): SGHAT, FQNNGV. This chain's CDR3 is CASSLSDGSYEQYF. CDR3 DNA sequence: TGTGCCAGCAGCTTATCAGACGGTTCCTACGAGCAGTACTTC.

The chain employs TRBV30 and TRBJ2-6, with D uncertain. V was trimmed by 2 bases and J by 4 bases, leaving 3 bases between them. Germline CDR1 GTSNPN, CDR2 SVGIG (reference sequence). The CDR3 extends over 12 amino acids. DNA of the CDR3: TGTGCCTGGAGTCAGGGGGCCAACGTCCTGACTTTC. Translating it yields CAWSQGANVLTF. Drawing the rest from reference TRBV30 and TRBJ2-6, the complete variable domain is SQTIHQWPATLVQPVGSPLSLECTVEGTSNPNLYWYRQAAGRGLQLLFYSVGIGQISSEVPQNLSASRPQDRQFILSSKKLLLSDSGFYLCAWSQGANVLTFGAGSRLTVL.

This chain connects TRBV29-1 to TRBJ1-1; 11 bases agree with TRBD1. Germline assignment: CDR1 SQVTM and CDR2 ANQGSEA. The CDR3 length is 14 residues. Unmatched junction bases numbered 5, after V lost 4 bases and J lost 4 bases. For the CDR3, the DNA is TGCAGCGTTGGGCGGGGGACAGGGGGCACTGAAGCTTTCTTT. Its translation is CSVGRGTGGTEAFF.

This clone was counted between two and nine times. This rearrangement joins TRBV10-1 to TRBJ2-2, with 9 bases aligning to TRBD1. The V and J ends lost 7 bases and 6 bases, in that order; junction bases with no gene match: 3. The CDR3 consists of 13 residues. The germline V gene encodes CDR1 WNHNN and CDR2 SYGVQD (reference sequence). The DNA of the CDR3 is TGCGCCAGCAAGGGACAGGGAGCCGGGGAGCTGTTTTTT. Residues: CASKGQGAGELFF.

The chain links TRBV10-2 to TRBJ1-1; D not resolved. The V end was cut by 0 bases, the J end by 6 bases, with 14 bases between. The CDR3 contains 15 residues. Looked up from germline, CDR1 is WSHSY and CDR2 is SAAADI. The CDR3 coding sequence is TGCGCCAGCAGTGAGTCAACAGTAGTATATCCTGAAGCTTTCTTT. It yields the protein CASSESTVVYPEAFF.

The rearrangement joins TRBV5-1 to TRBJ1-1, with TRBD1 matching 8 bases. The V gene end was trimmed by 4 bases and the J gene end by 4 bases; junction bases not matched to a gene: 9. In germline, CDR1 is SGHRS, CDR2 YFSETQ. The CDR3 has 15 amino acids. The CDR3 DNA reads TGCGCCAGCAGCCCACAGGGGGTAGGCGGCACTGAAGCTTTCTTT. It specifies CASSPQGVGGTEAFF.

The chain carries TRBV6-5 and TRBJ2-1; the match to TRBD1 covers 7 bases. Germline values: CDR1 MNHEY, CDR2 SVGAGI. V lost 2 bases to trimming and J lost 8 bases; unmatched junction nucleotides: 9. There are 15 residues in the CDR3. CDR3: CASSYASNRGDEQFF. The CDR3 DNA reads TGTGCCAGCAGTTACGCCTCTAACAGGGGTGATGAGCAGTTCTTC.

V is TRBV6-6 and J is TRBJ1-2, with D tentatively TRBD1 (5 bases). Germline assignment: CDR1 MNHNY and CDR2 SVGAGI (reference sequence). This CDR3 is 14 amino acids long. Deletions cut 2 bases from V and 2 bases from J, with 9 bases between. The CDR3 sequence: CASSYKGENYGYTF. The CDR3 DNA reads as TGTGCCAGCAGTTACAAAGGGGAAAACTATGGCTACACCTTC.

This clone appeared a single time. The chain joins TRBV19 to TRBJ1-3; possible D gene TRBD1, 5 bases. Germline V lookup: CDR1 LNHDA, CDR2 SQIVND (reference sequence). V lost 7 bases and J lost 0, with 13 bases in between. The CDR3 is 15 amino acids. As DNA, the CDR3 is TGTGCCAGTACCCCCGGGGGGGGCTCTGGAAACACCATATATTTT. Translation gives CASTPGGGSGNTIYF.

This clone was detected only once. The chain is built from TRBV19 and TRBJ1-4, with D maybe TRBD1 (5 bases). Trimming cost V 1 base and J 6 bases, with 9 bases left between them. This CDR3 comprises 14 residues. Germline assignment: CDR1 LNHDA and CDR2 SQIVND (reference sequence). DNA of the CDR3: TGTGCCAGTAGTATAGGGGGACGAGATGAAAAACTGTTTTTT. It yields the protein CASSIGGRDEKLFF.

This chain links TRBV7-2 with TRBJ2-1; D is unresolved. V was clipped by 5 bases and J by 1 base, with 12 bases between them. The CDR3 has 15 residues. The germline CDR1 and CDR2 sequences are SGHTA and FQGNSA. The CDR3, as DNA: TGTGCCAGCAGCCTACGGCTCGAGTCCTACAATGAGCAGTTCTTC. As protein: CASSLRLESYNEQFF.

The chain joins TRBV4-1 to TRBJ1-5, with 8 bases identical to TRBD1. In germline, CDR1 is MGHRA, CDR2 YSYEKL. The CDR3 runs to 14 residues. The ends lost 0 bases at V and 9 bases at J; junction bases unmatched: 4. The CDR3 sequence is CASSQETGVGPQHF. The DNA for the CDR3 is TGCGCCAGCAGCCAAGAGACAGGGGTGGGGCCCCAGCATTTT.

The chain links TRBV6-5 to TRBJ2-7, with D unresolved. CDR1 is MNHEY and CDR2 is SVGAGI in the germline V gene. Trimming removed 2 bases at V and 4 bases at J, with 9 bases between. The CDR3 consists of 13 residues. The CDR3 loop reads CASSYGQQYEQYF. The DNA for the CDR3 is TGTGCCAGCAGTTACGGCCAACAGTACGAGCAGTACTTC.

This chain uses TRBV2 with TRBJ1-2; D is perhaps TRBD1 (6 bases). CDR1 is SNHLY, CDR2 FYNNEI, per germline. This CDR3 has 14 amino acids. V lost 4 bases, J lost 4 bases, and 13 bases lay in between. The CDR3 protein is CASSGGGQIYGYTF. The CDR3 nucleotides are TGTGCCAGCAGTGGCGGAGGACAGATCTATGGCTACACCTTC. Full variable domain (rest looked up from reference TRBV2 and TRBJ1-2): EPEVTQTPSHQVTQMGQEVILRCVPISNHLYFYWYRQILGQKVEFLVSFYNNEISEKSEIFDDQFSVERPDGSNFTLKIRSTKLEDSAMYFCASSGGGQIYGYTFGSGTRLTVV.